This TCR beta chain was captured in a study of OX40 agonist ivuxolimab in advanced cancers. Trimming shortened V by 5 bases and J by 3 bases, and 10 bases separated the two germline ends. Germline values: CDR1 SNHLY, CDR2 FYNNEI. This CDR3 spans 13 amino acids. Assay: immunoSEQ multiplex PCR; the TCRdb copy retains only in-frame clones and omits some. The top ten clones hold roughly 0.5% of a sample with more than 50,000 clones, around 88% of them seen once. The V and J genes are TRBV2 and TRBJ1-2; D remains unclear. Specimen: CD4+ or CD8+ T cells sorted from blood, collected in a trial of the OX40 agonist ivuxolimab. The receptor comes from an adult with an advanced solid tumor such as melanoma, head and neck, liver or kidney cancer. The CDR3 reads CASSPQGYYGYTF. The CDR3 DNA reads TGTGCCAGCAGTCCCCAAGGGTACTATGGCTACACCTTC.